In its sample, the clone carrying this TCR beta chain was seen many times. Its antigen is not known. Trimming shortened V by 0 bases and J by 7 bases, and 4 bases separated the two germline ends. Germline V lookup: CDR1 MNHEY, CDR2 SVGEGT. CDR3 length: 12 amino acids. Full-length variable regions came from constant-region reverse primers plus semi-nested Nested Universal Primer A PCR. One entry per CDR3 protein results from TCRdb running MiXCR on the 5' RACE reads. This sample has approximately 60,000 distinct CDR3 sequences; 26% occur once, and the top ten carry 2% to 2.5%. Cells sorted as Tregs were CD4+, CD25+ and CD127-/low. Points from the study as a whole: Tumor memory CD4+ T cell TCR gene usage clustered with blood and lymph node memory CD4+ cells and lymph node naive CD4+ cells. The larger-cohort validation was restricted to a single TCR beta V-J rearrangement rather than whole repertoires. Greatest tumor Treg TCR overlap was with tumor naive CD4+ cells.

V and J are TRBV6-2 or TRBV6-3 and TRBJ2-1; D not certain. The TCR was taken from a female donor with breast cancer. Sequencing was carried out using tumor-infiltrating Tregs sorted from the breast tumor. In DNA form, the CDR3 reads TGTGCCAGCAGTTACTCAAGAAATGAGCAGTTCTTC. This encodes CASSYSRNEQFF.